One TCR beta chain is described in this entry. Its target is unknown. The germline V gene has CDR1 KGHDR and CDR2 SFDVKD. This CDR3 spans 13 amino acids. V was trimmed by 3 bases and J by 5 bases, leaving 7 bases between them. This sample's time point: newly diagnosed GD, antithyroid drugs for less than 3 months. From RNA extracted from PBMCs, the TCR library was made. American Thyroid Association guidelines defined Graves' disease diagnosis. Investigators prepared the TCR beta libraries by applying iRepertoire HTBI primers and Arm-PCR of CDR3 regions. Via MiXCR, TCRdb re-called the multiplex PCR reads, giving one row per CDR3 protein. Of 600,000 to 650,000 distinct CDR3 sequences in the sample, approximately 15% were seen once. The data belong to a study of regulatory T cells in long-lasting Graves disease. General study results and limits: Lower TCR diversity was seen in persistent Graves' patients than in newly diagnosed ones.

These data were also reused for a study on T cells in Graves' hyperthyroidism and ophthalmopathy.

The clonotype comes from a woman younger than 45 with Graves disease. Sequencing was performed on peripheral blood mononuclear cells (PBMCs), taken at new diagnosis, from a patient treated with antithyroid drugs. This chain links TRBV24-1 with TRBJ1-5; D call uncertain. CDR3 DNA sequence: TGTGCCACCAGTGATCTTAGTGATCAGCCCCAGCATTTT. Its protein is CATSDLSDQPQHF.